The 25 T cell receptor beta chains below were found in one sample sequenced in a study of a mutant IDH1 vaccine in newly diagnosed glioma. Profiling relied on immunoSEQ multiplex PCR, and the TCRdb table lists in-frame clones only, not all of them. This table has some 51,000 clones, around 80% appearing once. Their target antigens are unknown. Time point indicated: week 5, during vaccination. What each vaccine dose contained was 300 ug of mutant IDH1 20-mer peptide, accompanied by topical imiquimod. The specimen was PBMCs, collected from a glioma patient whose treatment included an IDH1 peptide vaccine. These receptors came from a woman between 40 and 50 years old with glioma.

This clone appeared a few times. The chain employs TRBV5-1 and TRBJ1-1; TRBD1 matches 7 bases. The CDR3 is made up of 14 amino acids. Germline V lookup: CDR1 SGHRS, CDR2 YFSETQ. V shed 0 bases and J 4 bases; nucleotides not matched to a gene: 3. CDR3: CASSLATGVTEAFF. In DNA, the CDR3 is TGCGCCAGCAGCTTGGCCACAGGGGTCACTGAAGCTTTCTTT.

This clone showed up just a few times. The chain carries TRBV5-6 and TRBJ2-1, with D unclear. The V gene lost 3 bases and the J gene lost 2 bases, with 9 bases spanning the gap. Per the germline V gene, CDR1 is SGHDT and CDR2 is YYEEEE. The CDR3 totals 14 residues. The CDR3 sequence: CASSWFSPYNEQFF. CDR3 nucleotide sequence: TGTGCCAGCAGCTGGTTTTCCCCCTACAATGAGCAGTTCTTC. The whole variable domain, filled in from reference TRBV5-6 and TRBJ2-1, reads DAGVTQSPTHLIKTRGQQVTLRCSPKSGHDTVSWYQQALGQGPQFIFQYYEEEERQRGNFPDRFSGHQFPNYSSELNVNALLLGDSALYLCASSWFSPYNEQFFGPGTRLTVL.

The table lists this clone with a few counts. The chain has TRBV6-5 and TRBJ1-5, with 8 nucleotides matching TRBD1. Germline CDR1 reads MNHEY; CDR2 reads SVGAGI. V gave up 6 bases and J gave up 8 bases; unmatched junction bases: 9. The CDR3 loop spans 14 amino acids. Here the CDR3 reads CASSPGQARKPQHF. DNA of the CDR3: TGTGCCAGCAGCCCGGGACAGGCTCGGAAGCCCCAGCATTTT.

V and J are TRBV10-3 and TRBJ1-2, with D tentatively TRBD1 (5 bases). This CDR3 region has 13 residues. Trimming took off 7 bases at V and 7 bases at J, with 16 bases between the two ends. Germline assignment: CDR1 ENHRY and CDR2 SYGVKD. Here the CDR3 DNA reads TGTGCCATCACCCAAAACCCGGGACGTGGCTACACCTTC. Translation gives CAITQNPGRGYTF.

The gene calls are TRBV6-5 and TRBJ2-5; D gene uncertain. CDR3 size: 13 residues. The V gene's germline CDR1 is MNHEY and CDR2 SVGAGI. V dropped 4 bases and J dropped 5 bases, with 11 bases sitting between them. CDR3 DNA sequence: TGTGCCAGCAGTTTGACCGCCCAGGAGACCCAGTACTTC. It codes for CASSLTAQETQYF.

The CDR3 loop reads CASNGEGKQFF. CDR3 bases: TGCGCCAGCAACGGCGAGGGGAAGCAGTTCTTC. The chain is built from TRBV10-1 and TRBJ2-1, with D perhaps TRBD1 or TRBD2 (5 bases each). CDR3 length equals 11 residues. CDR1 and CDR2 (germline): WNHNN, SYGVQD (reference sequence). V was clipped by 7 bases and J by 11 bases, with 12 bases between them.

Concerning this clone itself: Mismatch with germline at one junction end may stem from a read error. The V gene is TRBV9, the J gene TRBJ2-1; possibly TRBD1 or TRBD2 for D (6 bases each). The germline gives CDR1 SGDLS, CDR2 YYNGEE. The CDR3 is 15 residues long. CDR3 in amino acids: CASGVGGSSYNEQFF. In DNA, the CDR3 is TGTGCCAGCGGCGTGGGGGGCTCCTCCTACAATGAGCAGTTCTTC.

V and J are TRBV2 and TRBJ1-5; D is undetermined. Germline CDR1 reads SNHLY; CDR2 reads FYNNEI. The CDR3 is made up of 13 amino acids. The V end was cut by 3 bases, the J end by 7 bases, with 10 bases between. CDR3 coding DNA: TGTGCCAGCAGTGACTTATTGGGGCAGCCCCAGCATTTT. Its translation: CASSDLLGQPQHF.

The genes are TRBV7-9 and TRBJ2-3; D is uncertain. The CDR3 spans 15 residues. The germline V gene has CDR1 SEHNR and CDR2 FQNEAQ (reference sequence). The V end lost 5 bases, the J end lost 0 bases, and 12 bases lay between the germline ends. As DNA, the CDR3 is TGTGCCAGCAGCCGGGTCAGCACTAGCACAGATACGCAGTATTTT. Translated, it gives CASSRVSTSTDTQYF.

The V call is TRBV7-2, the J call TRBJ1-6, with TRBD1 identical over 9 bases. Germline V gene data show CDR1 as SGHTA and CDR2 as FQGNSA. CDR3 length: 15 residues. The trim removed 5 bases at V and 14 bases at J, leaving 13 bases unmatched. The CDR3 loop reads CASSRDRVGKGSLHF. CDR3 DNA: TGTGCCAGCAGCCGGGACAGGGTGGGGAAGGGGTCCCTCCACTTT.

J is TRBJ1-2 and V is TRBV30, with D hard to call. CDR1 and CDR2 (germline): GTSNPN, SVGIG (reference sequence). The CDR3 has 13 amino acids. V lost 1 base to trimming and J lost 4 bases, with 10 bases between them. In DNA, the CDR3 is TGTGCCTGGAGTGCCGACCTTCGCTATGGCTACACCTTC. This translates into CAWSADLRYGYTF.

The chain combines TRBV27 with TRBJ1-4, with D maybe TRBD1 (5 bases). Germline-derived CDR1 and CDR2 are MNHEY and SMNVEV (reference sequence). This CDR3 has 15 amino acids. V was shortened by 5 bases and J by 7 bases, with 17 bases between the two germline ends. CDR3 region: CASSPPGGSIEKLFF. The CDR3 bases are TGTGCCAGCAGTCCCCCGGGGGGGTCCATTGAAAAACTGTTTTTT.

The gene calls are TRBV6-5 and TRBJ1-1; no firm D call. This CDR3 is built from 13 residues. CDR1 is MNHEY and CDR2 is SVGAGI in the germline V gene. V was trimmed by 7 bases and J by 1 base, leaving 10 bases between them. The CDR3 is CASTLKGNTEAFF. Written as DNA, the CDR3 is TGTGCCAGCACCCTAAAGGGGAACACTGAAGCTTTCTTT.

This clone showed up just once. This rearrangement joins TRBV7-2 to TRBJ1-2; D not resolved. The germline V gene has CDR1 SGHTA and CDR2 FQGNSA. V was shortened by 5 bases and J by 4 bases, with 8 bases between the two germline ends. CDR3 length equals 12 residues. CDR3 DNA sequence: TGTGCCAGCAGCCCCTACTCCTATGGCTACACCTTC. Translated, it gives CASSPYSYGYTF.

V usage is TRBV2 and J usage is TRBJ1-5; D unclear. Per the germline V gene, CDR1 is SNHLY and CDR2 is FYNNEI. The CDR3 consists of 14 residues. With 3 bases removed from V and 6 bases from J, the gap between germline ends came to 12 bases. For the CDR3, the DNA is TGTGCCAGCAGTGATCTGGGAACTGTTCAGCCCCAGCATTTT. Amino acids: CASSDLGTVQPQHF.

V usage is TRBV7-8 and J usage is TRBJ2-3; 15 nucleotides line up with TRBD2. CDR1 is SGHVS, CDR2 FQNEAQ, per germline. The CDR3 runs 18 residues. The ends lost 4 bases at V and 0 bases at J; junction bases unmatched: 5. This CDR3 is CASSSGLAGGLSTDTQYF. The CDR3 region has the DNA TGTGCCAGCAGCTCGGGACTAGCGGGGGGCCTCAGCACAGATACGCAGTATTTT.

CDR3 coding DNA: TGCGCCAGCAGCTCCCGACAGGGGCTCACAGATACGCAGTATTTT. Translated, it gives CASSSRQGLTDTQYF. This chain joins TRBV4-3 and TRBJ2-3; 8 nucleotides agree with TRBD1. Germline assignment: CDR1 LGHNA and CDR2 YSLEER. J lost 2 bases, V lost 5 bases, and 6 bases had no gene match. The CDR3 consists of 15 residues.

This clone occurred a few times. This sequence joins TRBV5-1 and TRBJ1-1; 7 nucleotides match TRBD1. The germline V gene encodes CDR1 SGHRS and CDR2 YFSETQ. The CDR3 runs to 16 residues. Trimming cost V 5 bases and J 0 bases; bases outside gene matches: 10. CDR3 sequence (DNA): TGCGCCAGCAGTAAGGTAGCGACAGGGTTGAACACTGAAGCTTTCTTT. It encodes CASSKVATGLNTEAFF.

The chain joins TRBV30 to TRBJ1-4; TRBD1 matches 10 bases. CDR3 length: 14 amino acids. V dropped 5 bases and J dropped 6; count of bases not matched to a gene: 6. Germline V gene sequence: CDR1 GTSNPN, CDR2 SVGIG (reference sequence). The DNA for the CDR3 is TGTGCCTGGGGAAGGACAGGGGGTGATGAAAAACTGTTTTTT. This gives the protein CAWGRTGGDEKLFF.

The chain links TRBV7-2 to TRBJ2-7; no reliable D call. CDR3 length equals 15 residues. Trimming shortened V by 0 bases and J by 3 bases, and 12 bases separated the two germline ends. Germline V gene lookup returns CDR1 SGHTA and CDR2 FQGNSA. Here the CDR3 reads CASSLAPGQFYEQYF. The DNA of the CDR3 is TGTGCCAGCAGCTTAGCCCCCGGCCAGTTCTACGAGCAGTACTTC.

The V call is TRBV30, the J call TRBJ1-6; possible D gene TRBD1, 5 bases. The CDR3 has 14 residues. Germline V gene lookup returns CDR1 GTSNPN and CDR2 SVGIG (reference sequence). Trimming pared 8 bases from V and 6 bases from J, leaving 17 bases between. This CDR3 is CAALFRGFNSPLHF. CDR3 in DNA: TGTGCCGCCCTATTCCGGGGGTTTAATTCACCCCTCCACTTT.

For this clone: A read error may account for a junction end that differs from germline. The chain employs TRBV7-7 and TRBJ1-4; TRBD1 aligns across 7 bases. The CDR3 loop spans 15 amino acids. Germline CDR1 is SSHAT and CDR2 is FNYEAQ (reference sequence). The CDR3 spells CASSLSQGKGEKLFF. CDR3 sequence (DNA): TGTGCTAGCAGCTTATCACAGGGGAAGGGCGAAAAACTGTTTTTT.

The chain carries TRBV7-3 and TRBJ1-1; no firm D call. V was clipped by 5 bases and J by 6 bases, with 13 bases between them. Germline V gene sequence: CDR1 SGHTA, CDR2 FQGTGA. CDR3 length equals 13 residues. CDR3 DNA sequence: TGTGCCAGCAGCCCCCGGAGGACCGCTGAAGCTTTCTTT. Translating gives CASSPRRTAEAFF.

Here the CDR3 reads CASRARTGGSLGGKLFF. The CDR3 bases are TGTGCCAGCAGAGCAAGGACAGGGGGCTCGCTAGGGGGAAAACTGTTTTTT. The J gene is TRBJ1-4, the V gene TRBV2; 11 nucleotides match TRBD1. Germline V gives CDR1 SNHLY, CDR2 FYNNEI. The CDR3 totals 17 residues. V lost 6 bases to trimming and J lost 10 bases; unmatched junction nucleotides: 16.

This chain connects TRBV9 to TRBJ2-3; TRBD2 matches at 11 bases. V dropped 0 bases and J dropped 4; count of bases not matched to a gene: 7. The CDR3 has 17 amino acids. The germline V gene encodes CDR1 SGDLS and CDR2 YYNGEE. The CDR3 DNA reads as TGTGCCAGCAGCGTAGAGGCTAGCGGGGGGCGGGCAGATACGCAGTATTTT. This sequence encodes CASSVEASGGRADTQYF.